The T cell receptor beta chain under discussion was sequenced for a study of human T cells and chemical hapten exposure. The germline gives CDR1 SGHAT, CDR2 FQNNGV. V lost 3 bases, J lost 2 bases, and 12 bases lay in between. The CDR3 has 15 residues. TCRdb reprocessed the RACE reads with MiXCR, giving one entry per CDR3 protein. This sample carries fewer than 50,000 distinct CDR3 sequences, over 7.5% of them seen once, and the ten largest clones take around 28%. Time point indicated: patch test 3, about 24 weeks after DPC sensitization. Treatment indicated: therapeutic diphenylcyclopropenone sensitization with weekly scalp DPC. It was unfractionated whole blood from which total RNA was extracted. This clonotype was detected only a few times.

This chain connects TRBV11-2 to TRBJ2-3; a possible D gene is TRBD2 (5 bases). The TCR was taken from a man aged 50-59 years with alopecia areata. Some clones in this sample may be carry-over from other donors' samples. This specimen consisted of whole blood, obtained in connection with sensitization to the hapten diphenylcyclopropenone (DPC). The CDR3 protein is CASSLDGGLTDTQYF. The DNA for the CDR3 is TGTGCCAGCAGCTTGGATGGAGGTCTCACAGATACGCAGTATTTT.